The following is a T cell receptor (beta chain) sequence with its context. This sample was included in a study of shared clonotypes between healthy human individuals. Here immunoSEQ multiplex PCR was the method, and the copy in TCRdb shows in-frame clones only, minus some. The table lists around 1,100,000 clones, around 77% of them singletons. This CDR3 is 11 amino acids long. The V end was cut by 6 bases, the J end by 2 bases, with 3 bases between. Germline V gives CDR1 LGHNT, CDR2 FRNRAP. The V and J genes are TRBV12-5 and TRBJ2-3; D call uncertain. The sequence was obtained from a man between 18 and 29 years old in good health. Some clones in this sample may be carry-over from other donors' samples. Sample: memory CD4+ T cells from PBMCs. Stated subset: CD45RA-negative fraction. The CDR3 region has the DNA TGTGCTAGTGGAATCACAGATACGCAGTATTTT. Translation gives CASGITDTQYF.